A selection of T cell receptor beta chains follows, all from one sample in a study of PD-1 blockade in mismatch repair-deficient tumors. Sequenced by immunoSEQ multiplex PCR; TCRdb stores in-frame clones only, minus some. The table lists fewer than 100,000 clones, about 84% of them singletons. The source was peripheral blood, collected 12 weeks after starting pembrolizumab. These receptors were collected from an adult with mismatch repair-deficient cancer. Each CDR3 is given with its conserved first and last residue. Fields, in order: clone size, J gene, V gene, CDR3 protein. Part of the rows lack a size; the others show once, few, many or a class for expanded clones.

few TRBJ1-5 TRBV19 CASTTGPNQPQHF
many TRBJ2-7 TRBV19 CASSMGTGAGEQYF
few TRBJ1-2 TRBV5-1 CASIDGPGQGNGYTF
NA TRBJ1-4 TRBV27 CASSPPTGGGGKLFF
NA TRBJ2-5 TRBV29-1 CSVRGSKETQYF
NA TRBJ2-3 TRBV18 CASSPLPSGRADTQYF
once TRBJ2-2 TRBV10-3 CAISEYGQENTGELFF
NA TRBJ2-4 TRBV11-1 CASRGGVKNIQYF
NA TRBJ1-1 TRBV19 CASRRNRGLPNTEAFF
NA TRBJ2-7 TRBV7-2 CASSLARSLAGNSYEQYF
NA TRBJ1-3 TRBV2 CASRIWMNTIYF
NA TRBJ1-1 TRBV6-6 CASSRALNTEAFF
NA TRBJ2-1 TRBV14 CASSQVWGGSSYNEQFF
NA TRBJ1-4 TRBV7-2 CASSSSTSPANEKLFF
NA TRBJ1-1 TRBV5-6 CASSSRGALGPFF
once TRBJ2-1 TRBV6-1 CASSERGGGNEQFF
NA TRBJ2-7 TRBV4-1 CASSQEVWGGTYEQYF
NA TRBJ1-2 TRBV5-3 CASSLDPKGLYGYTF
NA TRBJ1-2 TRBV2 CASSESGQNLGYTF
NA TRBJ2-3 TRBV18 CASSPGYNPDTQYF
NA TRBJ1-2 TRBV19 CASNPSVASYGYTF
NA TRBJ1-1 TRBV6-4 CASSYRQYTEAFF
NA TRBJ2-1 TRBV5-1 CASSPRTSGPSYNEQFF
NA TRBJ2-1 TRBV10-1 CASSESRDIGEQFF
NA TRBJ1-2 TRBV15 CATSRGSLQGNYGYTF
NA TRBJ2-1 TRBV29-1 CSVPGGLAGLNEQFF